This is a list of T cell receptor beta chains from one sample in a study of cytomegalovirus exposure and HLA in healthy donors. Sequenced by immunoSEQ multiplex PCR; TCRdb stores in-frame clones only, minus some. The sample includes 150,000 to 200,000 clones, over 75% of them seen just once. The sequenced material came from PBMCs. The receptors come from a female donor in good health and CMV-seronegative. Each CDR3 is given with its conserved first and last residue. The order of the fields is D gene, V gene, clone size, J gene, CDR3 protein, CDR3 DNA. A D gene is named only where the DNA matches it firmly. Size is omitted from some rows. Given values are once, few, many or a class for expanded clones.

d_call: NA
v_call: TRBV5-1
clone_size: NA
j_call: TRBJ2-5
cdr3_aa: CASSKGGQAIGGETQYF
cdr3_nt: TGCGCCAGCAGCAAAGGAGGGCAGGCGATAGGAGGAGAGACCCAGTACTTC

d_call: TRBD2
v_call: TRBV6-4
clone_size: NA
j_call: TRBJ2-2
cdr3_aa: CASSPFGLAAGELFF
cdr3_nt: TGTGCCAGCAGTCCTTTTGGACTAGCGGCCGGGGAGCTGTTTTTT

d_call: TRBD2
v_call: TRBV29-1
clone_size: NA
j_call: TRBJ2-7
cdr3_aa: CSVAGLAGTYEQYF
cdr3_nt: TGCAGCGTCGCGGGACTAGCGGGAACCTACGAGCAGTACTTC

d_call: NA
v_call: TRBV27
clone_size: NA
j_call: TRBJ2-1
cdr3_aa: CASSPRDLRGQFF
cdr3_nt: TGTGCCAGCAGCCCCAGGGATCTCCGCGGGCAGTTCTTC

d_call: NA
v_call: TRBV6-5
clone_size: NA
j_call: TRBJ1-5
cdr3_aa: CASSLGGSQPQHF
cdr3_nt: TGTGCCAGCAGTCTAGGAGGTTCGCAGCCCCAGCATTTT

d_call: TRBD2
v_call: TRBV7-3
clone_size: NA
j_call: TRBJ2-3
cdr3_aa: CASSPGTSGRTDTQYF
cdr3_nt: TGTGCCAGCAGCCCCGGGACTAGCGGGAGAACAGATACGCAGTATTTT

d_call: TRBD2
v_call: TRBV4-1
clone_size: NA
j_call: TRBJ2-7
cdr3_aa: CASSYGREGLSYEQYF
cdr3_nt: TGCGCCAGCAGCTACGGGCGGGAGGGCCTAAGCTACGAGCAGTACTTC

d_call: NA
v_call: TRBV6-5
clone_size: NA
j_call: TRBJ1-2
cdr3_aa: CASASTGLANYGYTF
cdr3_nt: TGTGCCAGCGCCTCCACAGGGTTAGCTAACTATGGCTACACCTTC

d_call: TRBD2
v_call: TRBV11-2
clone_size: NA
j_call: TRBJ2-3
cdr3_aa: CASSLAGTSYVADTQYF
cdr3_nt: TGTGCCAGCAGCTTAGCCGGGACTAGTTATGTGGCAGATACGCAGTATTTT

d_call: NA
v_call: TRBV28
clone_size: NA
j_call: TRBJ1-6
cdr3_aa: CASSLPTSVNSPLHF
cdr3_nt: TGTGCCAGCAGCCTTCCTACTTCGGTGAATTCACCCCTCCACTTT

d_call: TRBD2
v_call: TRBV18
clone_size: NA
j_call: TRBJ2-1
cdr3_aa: CASSPAGLAGVSNEQFF
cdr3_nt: TGTGCCAGCTCACCGGCCGGACTAGCGGGAGTATCAAATGAGCAGTTCTTC

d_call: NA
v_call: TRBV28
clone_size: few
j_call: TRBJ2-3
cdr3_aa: CASSPYTDTQYF
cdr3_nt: TGTGCCAGCAGTCCCTATACAGATACGCAGTATTTT

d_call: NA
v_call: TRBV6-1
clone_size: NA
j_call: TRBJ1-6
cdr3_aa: CASSEGAGVYNSPLHF
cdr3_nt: TGTGCCAGCAGTGAAGGGGCAGGGGTCTATAATTCACCCCTCCACTTT

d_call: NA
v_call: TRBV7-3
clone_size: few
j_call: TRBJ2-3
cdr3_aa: CASSSSTDTQYF
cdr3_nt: TGTGCCAGCAGTTCCTCCACAGATACGCAGTATTTT

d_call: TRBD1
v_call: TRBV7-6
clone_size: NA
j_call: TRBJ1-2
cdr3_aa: CASSLRGDRSLYGYTF
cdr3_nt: TGTGCCAGCAGCTTACGAGGGGACAGGAGTCTCTATGGCTACACCTTC

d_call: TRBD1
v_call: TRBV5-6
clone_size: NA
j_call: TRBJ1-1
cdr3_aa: CASSFRQGDTEAFF
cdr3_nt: TGTGCCAGCAGCTTCAGACAGGGGGACACTGAAGCTTTCTTT

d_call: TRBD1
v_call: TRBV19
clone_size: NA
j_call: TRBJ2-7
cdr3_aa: CASSIRTGLDEQYF
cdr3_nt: TGTGCCAGTAGTATTAGGACAGGGTTAGACGAGCAGTACTTC

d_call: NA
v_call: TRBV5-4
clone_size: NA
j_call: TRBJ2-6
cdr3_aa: CASSLVSGANVLTF
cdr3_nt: TGTGCCAGCAGCTTGGTATCTGGGGCCAACGTCCTGACTTTC

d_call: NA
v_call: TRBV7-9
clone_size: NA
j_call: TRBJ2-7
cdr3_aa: CSSSYRTGRAYEQYF
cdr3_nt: TGTTCCAGCAGCTACCGGACAGGGAGGGCCTACGAGCAGTACTTC

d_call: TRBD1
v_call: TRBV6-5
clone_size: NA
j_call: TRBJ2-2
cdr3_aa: CASSYKQGSTGELFF
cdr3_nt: TGTGCCAGCAGTTATAAACAGGGGAGCACCGGGGAGCTGTTTTTT

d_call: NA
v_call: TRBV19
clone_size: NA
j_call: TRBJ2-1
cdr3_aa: CASTADNLYNEQFF
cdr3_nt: TGTGCCAGTACTGCCGACAACCTCTACAATGAGCAGTTCTTC

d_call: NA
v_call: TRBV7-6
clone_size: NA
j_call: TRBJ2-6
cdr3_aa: CASSFVRSSGANVLTF
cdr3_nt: TGTGCCAGCAGCTTTGTAAGGAGCTCTGGGGCCAACGTCCTGACTTTC

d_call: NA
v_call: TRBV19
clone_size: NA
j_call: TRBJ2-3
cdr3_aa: CASSFQGDTQYF
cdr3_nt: TGTGCCAGTAGTTTTCAGGGAGATACGCAGTATTTT

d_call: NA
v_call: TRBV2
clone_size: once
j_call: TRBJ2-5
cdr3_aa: CASSEALRLVQETQYF
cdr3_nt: TGTGCCAGCAGTGAAGCGCTTCGACTAGTGCAAGAGACCCAGTACTTC

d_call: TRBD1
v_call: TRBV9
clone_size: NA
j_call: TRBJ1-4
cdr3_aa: CASSRDRAREKLFF
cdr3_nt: TGTGCCAGCAGCCGGGACAGGGCACGGGAAAAACTGTTTTTT

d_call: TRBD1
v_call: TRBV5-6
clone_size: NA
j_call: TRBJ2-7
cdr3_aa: CASSPTGVSYEQYF
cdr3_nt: TGTGCCAGCAGCCCGACAGGGGTTTCCTACGAGCAGTACTTC

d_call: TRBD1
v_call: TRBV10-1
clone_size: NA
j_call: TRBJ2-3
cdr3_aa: CASSGHRGPTDTQYF
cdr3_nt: TGCGCCAGCAGTGGCCACAGGGGCCCAACAGATACGCAGTATTTT

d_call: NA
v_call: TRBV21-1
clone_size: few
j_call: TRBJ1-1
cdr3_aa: CASSKEDRHIGTEAFF
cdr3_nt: TGTGCCAGCAGCAAAGAGGACAGGCACATCGGAACTGAAGCTTTCTTT

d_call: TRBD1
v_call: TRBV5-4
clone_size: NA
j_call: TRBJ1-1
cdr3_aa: CASSSGQGPMNTEAFF
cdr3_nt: TGTGCCAGCAGCTCAGGACAGGGGCCAATGAACACTGAAGCTTTCTTT

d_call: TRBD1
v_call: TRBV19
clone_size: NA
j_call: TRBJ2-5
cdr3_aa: CASSDLGQGKETQYF
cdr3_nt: TGTGCCAGTAGTGACCTGGGACAGGGGAAAGAGACCCAGTACTTC

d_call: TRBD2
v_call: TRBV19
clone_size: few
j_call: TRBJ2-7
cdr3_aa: CASSKPPALAGGSGEQYF
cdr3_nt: TGTGCCAGTAGTAAGCCCCCGGCACTAGCGGGAGGTTCTGGAGAGCAGTACTTC

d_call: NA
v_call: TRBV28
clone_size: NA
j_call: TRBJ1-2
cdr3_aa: CASSLYRDGYTF
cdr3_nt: TGTGCCAGCAGTCTCTACCGGGATGGCTACACCTTC

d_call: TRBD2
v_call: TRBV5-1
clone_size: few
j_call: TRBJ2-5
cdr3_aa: CASKTSGAQETQYF
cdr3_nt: TGCGCCAGCAAGACTAGCGGGGCCCAAGAGACCCAGTACTTC

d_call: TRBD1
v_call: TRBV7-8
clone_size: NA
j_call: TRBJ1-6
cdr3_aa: CASSIGTAFQAPLHF
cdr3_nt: TGTGCCAGCAGCATAGGGACAGCCTTCCAAGCACCCCTCCACTTT

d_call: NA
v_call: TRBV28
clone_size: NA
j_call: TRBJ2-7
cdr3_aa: CASRGSSGGSYEQYF
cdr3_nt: TGTGCCAGCAGGGGTTCTTCAGGGGGGTCCTACGAGCAGTACTTC

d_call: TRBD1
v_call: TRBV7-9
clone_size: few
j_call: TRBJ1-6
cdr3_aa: CASSSGQGFYNSPLHF
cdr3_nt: TGTGCCAGCAGCTCGGGACAGGGCTTCTATAATTCACCCCTCCACTTT

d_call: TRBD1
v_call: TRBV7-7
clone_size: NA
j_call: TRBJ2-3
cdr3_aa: CASSLGTGGNKGTQYF
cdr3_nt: TGTGCCAGCAGCTTGGGGACAGGGGGCAATAAGGGTACGCAGTATTTT

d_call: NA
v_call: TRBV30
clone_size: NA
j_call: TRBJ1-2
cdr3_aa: CAETTVNYGYTF
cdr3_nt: TGTGCTGAAACAACCGTTAACTATGGCTACACCTTC

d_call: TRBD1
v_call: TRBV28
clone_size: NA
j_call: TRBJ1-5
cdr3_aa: CASSPRQGADSNQPQHF
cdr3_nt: TGTGCCAGCAGTCCCCGACAGGGGGCGGATAGCAATCAGCCCCAGCATTTT

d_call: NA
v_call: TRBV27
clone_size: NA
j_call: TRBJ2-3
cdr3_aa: CASSRMSGGTGTDTQYF
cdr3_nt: TGTGCCAGCAGTAGGATGTCGGGGGGCACCGGCACAGATACGCAGTATTTT

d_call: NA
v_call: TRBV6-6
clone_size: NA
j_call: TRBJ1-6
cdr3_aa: CASSYLFIQGSPLHF
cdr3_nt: TGTGCCAGCAGTTACCTTTTTATACAGGGTTCACCCCTCCACTTT

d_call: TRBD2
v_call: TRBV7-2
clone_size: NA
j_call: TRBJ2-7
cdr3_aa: CASSSEIAGPSYEQYF
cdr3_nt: TGTGCCAGCAGCTCCGAAATAGCGGGGCCTTCCTACGAGCAGTACTTC

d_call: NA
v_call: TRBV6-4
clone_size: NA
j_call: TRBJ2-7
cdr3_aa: CASSERGEQYF
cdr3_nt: TGTGCCAGCAGTGAAAGGGGCGAGCAGTACTTC

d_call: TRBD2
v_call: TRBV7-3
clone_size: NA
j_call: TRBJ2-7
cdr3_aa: CASSRGTSGESLYF
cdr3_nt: TGTGCCAGCAGCCGGGGGACTAGCGGGGAGTCACTGTACTTC

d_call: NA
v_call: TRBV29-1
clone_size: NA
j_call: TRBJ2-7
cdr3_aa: CSVETGSNYYEQYF
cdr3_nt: TGCAGCGTTGAAACGGGTAGCAACTACTACGAGCAGTACTTC

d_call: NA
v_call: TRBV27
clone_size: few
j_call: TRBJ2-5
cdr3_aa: CASSSQETQYF
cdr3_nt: TGTGCCAGCAGCTCCCAAGAGACCCAGTACTTC

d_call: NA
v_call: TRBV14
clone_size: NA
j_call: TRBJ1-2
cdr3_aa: CASSQEVRGDGYTF
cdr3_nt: TGTGCCAGCAGCCAAGAAGTGCGAGGTGATGGCTACACCTTC

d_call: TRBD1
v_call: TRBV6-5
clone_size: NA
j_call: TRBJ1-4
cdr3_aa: CATARGRTNEKLFF
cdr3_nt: TGTGCCACCGCAAGGGGGCGAACTAATGAAAAACTGTTTTTT

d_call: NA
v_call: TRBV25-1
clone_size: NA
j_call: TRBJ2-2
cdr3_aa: CASSGMSNTGELFF
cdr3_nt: TGTGCCAGCAGTGGAATGTCGAACACCGGGGAGCTGTTTTTT

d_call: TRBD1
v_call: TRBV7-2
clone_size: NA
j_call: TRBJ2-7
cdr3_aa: CASSFDRGYEQYF
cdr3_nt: TGTGCCAGCAGCTTCGACAGGGGCTACGAGCAGTACTTC

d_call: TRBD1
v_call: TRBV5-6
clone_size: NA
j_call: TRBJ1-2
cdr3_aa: CASSLGTGGSYGYTF
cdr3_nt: TGTGCCAGCAGCTTGGGCACAGGGGGAAGCTATGGCTACACCTTC

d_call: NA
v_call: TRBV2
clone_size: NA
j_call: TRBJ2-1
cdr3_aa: CASSQVPPHEQFF
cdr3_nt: TGTGCCAGCAGTCAGGTCCCCCCCCATGAGCAGTTCTTC

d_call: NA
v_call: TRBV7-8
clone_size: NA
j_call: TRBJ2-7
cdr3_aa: CASSLDSKSSYEQYF
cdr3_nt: TGTGCCAGCAGCTTAGATAGCAAGAGCTCCTACGAGCAGTACTTC

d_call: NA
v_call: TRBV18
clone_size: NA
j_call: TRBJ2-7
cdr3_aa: CASSLAVSYEQYF
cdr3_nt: TGTGCCAGCTCACTGGCGGTGAGCTACGAGCAGTACTTC

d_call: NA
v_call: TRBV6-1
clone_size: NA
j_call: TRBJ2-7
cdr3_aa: CASSEDIYEQYF
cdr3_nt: TGTGCCAGCAGTGAAGACATATACGAGCAGTACTTC